The 3 T cell receptor beta chains listed next were all sequenced from one sample in a study of glioma-infiltrating T cells (dated by TCRdb to about 2016). The run used an Illumina MiSeq. The iRepertoire nested amplicon-rescue multiplex PCR (arm-PCR) platform was used to amplify TCR alpha and beta CDR3 regions from RNA. TCRdb reanalyzed the raw reads on its own, using fastp at Q25 for trimming and MiXCR for clone calling, and kept in-frame beta chains. When rows share a CDR3 protein, they turn into one entry using the most common DNA and genes. A total of about 410,000 distinct CDR3 sequences appear in this sample, approximately 42% of them only once. The ten largest clones capture approximately 12% of the sample. Sequenced: glioma tissue, nonneoplastic brain tissue, or PBMCs (not recorded which). All receptors derive from a human donor with low-grade glioma or glioblastoma, undergoing nonglioma brain surgery, or in good health (not recorded which).

On this clonotype itself: The junction and the germline gene differ at one end; a read error may be behind it. The chain carries TRBV19 and TRBJ2-1; 14 bases agree with TRBD2. Per germline, CDR1 LNHDA and CDR2 SQIVND (reference sequence). The CDR3 length is 18 residues. Here the CDR3 reads CASSIVGGLAGADNEQLF. The DNA of the CDR3 is TGTGCCAGTAGTATAGTGGGGGGACTAGCGGGAGCGGACAATGAGCAGCTCTTC.

This clonotype was picked up many times. The J gene is TRBJ2-3, the V gene TRBV28; unclear D gene. CDR3 length equals 17 residues. The ends were cut back, 7 bases at V and 0 bases at J, with 20 bases in the middle. Germline CDR1 and CDR2: MDHEN and SYDVKM. The CDR3 sequence: CASTSTSRYRSTDTQYF. In DNA form, the CDR3 reads TGTGCCAGCACCTCAACTTCGCGGTATCGCAGCACAGATACGCAGTATTTT.

This clonotype came up many times. V gene TRBV6-2 or TRBV6-3 combines with J gene TRBJ2-7; 7 bases agree with TRBD1. CDR1 is MNHEY and CDR2 is SVGEGT in the germline V gene. The J segment lost 3 bases and the V segment lost 1 base, leaving 9 bases of the junction unmatched. The CDR3 has 16 amino acids. The DNA for the CDR3 is TGTGCCAGCAGTTACTTGCCCACAGGGGCCGGCTACGAGCAGTACTTC. As protein: CASSYLPTGAGYEQYF.